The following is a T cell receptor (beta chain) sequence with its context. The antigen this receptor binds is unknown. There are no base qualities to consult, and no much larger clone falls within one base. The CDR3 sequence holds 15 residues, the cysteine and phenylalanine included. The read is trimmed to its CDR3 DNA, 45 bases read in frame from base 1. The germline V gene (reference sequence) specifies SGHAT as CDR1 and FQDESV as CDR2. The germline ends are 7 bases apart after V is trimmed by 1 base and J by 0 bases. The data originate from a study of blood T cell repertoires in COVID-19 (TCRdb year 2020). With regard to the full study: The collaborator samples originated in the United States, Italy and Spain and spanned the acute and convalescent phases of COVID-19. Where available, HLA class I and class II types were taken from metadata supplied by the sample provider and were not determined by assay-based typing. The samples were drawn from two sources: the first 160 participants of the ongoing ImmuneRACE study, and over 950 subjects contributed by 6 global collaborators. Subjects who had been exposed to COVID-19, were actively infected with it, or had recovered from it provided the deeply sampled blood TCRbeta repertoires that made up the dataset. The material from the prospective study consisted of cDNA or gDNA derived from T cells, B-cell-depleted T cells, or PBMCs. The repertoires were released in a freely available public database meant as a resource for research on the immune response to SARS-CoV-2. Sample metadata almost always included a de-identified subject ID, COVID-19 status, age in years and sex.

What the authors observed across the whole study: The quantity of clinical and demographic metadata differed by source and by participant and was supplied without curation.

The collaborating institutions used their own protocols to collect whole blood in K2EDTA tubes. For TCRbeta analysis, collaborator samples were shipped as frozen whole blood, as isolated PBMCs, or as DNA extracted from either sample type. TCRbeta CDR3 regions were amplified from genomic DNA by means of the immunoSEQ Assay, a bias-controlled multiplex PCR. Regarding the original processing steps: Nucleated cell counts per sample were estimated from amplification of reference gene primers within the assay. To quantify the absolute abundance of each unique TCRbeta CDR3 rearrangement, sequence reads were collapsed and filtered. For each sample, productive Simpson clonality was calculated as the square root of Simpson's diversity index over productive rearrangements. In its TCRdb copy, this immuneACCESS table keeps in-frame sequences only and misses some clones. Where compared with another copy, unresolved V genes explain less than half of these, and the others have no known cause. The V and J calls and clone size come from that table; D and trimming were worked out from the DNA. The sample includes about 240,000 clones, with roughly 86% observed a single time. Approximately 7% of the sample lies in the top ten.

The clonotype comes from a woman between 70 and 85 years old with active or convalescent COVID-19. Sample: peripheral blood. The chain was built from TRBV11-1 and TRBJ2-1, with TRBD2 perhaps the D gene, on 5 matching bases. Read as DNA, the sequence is TGTGCCAGCAGCTTAGGGGCGGGCTCCTACAATGAGCAGTTCTTC. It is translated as CASSLGAGSYNEQFF.